These 23 T cell receptor beta chains came from one sample sequenced in a study of cytomegalovirus exposure and HLA in healthy donors. A multiplex PCR was run with 60 Vbeta primers and 13 Jbeta primers. Produced via immunoSEQ multiplex PCR; TCRdb's table is partial and in-frame only. The sample contains 100,000 to 150,000 clones, around four fifths of which appear only once. The sample consisted of PBMCs. These receptors all come from a woman aged 40-49 years in good health and CMV-seronegative.

The gene calls are TRBV9 and TRBJ1-2; 11 positions match TRBD1. J gave up 7 bases and V 0 bases, and 5 bases lay outside the gene matches. CDR3 length: 15 residues. Germline CDR1 is SGDLS and CDR2 is YYNGEE. Written as DNA, the CDR3 is TGTGCCAGCAGCGTAGGGGGGACAGGGGGAGTTGGCTACACCTTC. It specifies CASSVGGTGGVGYTF. Variable domain in full (rest from reference TRBV9 and TRBJ1-2): DSGVTQTPKHLITATGQRVTLRCSPRSGDLSVYWYQQSLDQGLQFLIQYYNGEERAKGNILERFSAQQFPDLHSELNLSSLELGDSALYFCASSVGGTGGVGYTFGSGTRLTVV.

This clone was found a few times. The gene calls are TRBV4-3 and TRBJ1-5, with no clear D. From germline, CDR1 is LGHNA and CDR2 YSLEER. The V and J ends lost 0 bases and 6 bases respectively, with 15 bases between them. This CDR3 has 16 residues. CDR3 in DNA: TGCGCCAGCAGCCAAGATTCCGGTGCCGGTGGTCAGCCCCAGCATTTT. It translates to CASSQDSGAGGQPQHF.

V is TRBV5-1 and J is TRBJ2-4; 7 bases fit TRBD2. The length of the CDR3 is 14 residues. V was pared by 0 bases and J by 7 bases, with 4 bases of the junction left unmatched. Germline values: CDR1 SGHRS, CDR2 YFSETQ. CDR3 loop: CASSLDRGVNIQYF. Written as DNA, the CDR3 is TGCGCCAGCAGCTTGGATCGGGGGGTGAACATTCAGTACTTC.

This clone was detected only a few times. The rearrangement joins TRBV28 to TRBJ1-2, with a weak D call TRBD1 (5 bases). The germline V and J ends were trimmed by 4 bases and 2 bases, with 8 bases remaining between them. Germline CDR1 is MDHEN and CDR2 is SYDVKM. The CDR3 is 13 residues long. CDR3 sequence reads: CASSWAGNYGYTF. The CDR3 region has the DNA TGTGCCAGCAGTTGGGCAGGGAACTATGGCTACACCTTC.

Only a few counts were recorded for this clone. The rearrangement links TRBV7-2 to TRBJ1-6; 7 positions agree with TRBD1. CDR3 length: 14 residues. The V segment lost 2 bases and the J segment 5 bases; nucleotides outside the gene matches: 0. Germline assignment: CDR1 SGHTA and CDR2 FQGNSA. Here the CDR3 DNA reads TGTGCCAGCAGCTTACAGGGGGATAATTCACCCCTCCACTTT. Translated, it gives CASSLQGDNSPLHF.

This clone was found a few times. The J gene is TRBJ2-7, the V gene TRBV6-1, with 7 bases fitting TRBD2. The CDR3 consists of 13 residues. The junction had 9 bases not matched to a gene; V was cut back by 10 bases and J by 3 bases. The germline gives CDR1 MNHNS, CDR2 SASEGT. CDR3 protein: CATEREGSYEQYF. CDR3 nucleotide sequence: TGTGCCACCGAAAGGGAGGGGAGCTACGAGCAGTACTTC.

The chain has TRBV5-4 and TRBJ2-3, with 8 bases fitting TRBD2. The CDR3 runs 16 residues. CDR1 and CDR2 from the germline V gene are SGHNT and YYREEE (reference sequence). The V segment lost 4 bases and the J segment 7 bases; nucleotides outside the gene matches: 14. The CDR3 nucleotides read TGTGCCAGCAGCAGTCCGGGACTAGGAGGTTTAAATACGCAGTATTTT. It specifies CASSSPGLGGLNTQYF.

This sequence joins TRBV9 and TRBJ2-5; 8 positions match TRBD2. Germline CDR1 and CDR2: SGDLS and YYNGEE. The trim removed 3 bases at V and 3 bases at J, leaving 1 base unmatched. This CDR3 spans 13 amino acids. The CDR3 DNA reads TGTGCCAGCAGCGGAGCGGGGGAAGAGACCCAGTACTTC. This translates into CASSGAGEETQYF.

This clone was seen only a few times. V and J are TRBV10-3 and TRBJ1-4; TRBD1 might be the D (5 bases). CDR3 length: 15 residues. Trimming pared 2 bases from V and 8 bases from J, leaving 15 bases between. From germline, CDR1 is ENHRY and CDR2 SYGVKD. Here the CDR3 reads CAISEGARIGEKLFF. CDR3 nucleotides: TGTGCCATCAGTGAGGGGGCCCGAATTGGGGAAAAACTGTTTTTT.

V usage is TRBV9 and J usage is TRBJ1-4, with D unclear. Looked up from germline, CDR1 is SGDLS and CDR2 is YYNGEE. The CDR3 has 17 amino acids. V was shortened by 7 bases and J by 0 bases, with 19 bases between the two germline ends. The CDR3 nucleotides are TGTGCCAGCGGAACCGGACTTGACTTGTCAACTAATGAAAAACTGTTTTTT. This codes for CASGTGLDLSTNEKLFF.

The rearrangement links TRBV28 to TRBJ1-4; a possible D gene is TRBD1 (6 bases). V was clipped by 10 bases and J by 10 bases, with 25 bases between them. The CDR3 is 15 residues long. The V gene's germline CDR1 is MDHEN and CDR2 SYDVKM. This CDR3 reads CATNYHQGGPGKLFF. DNA for the CDR3: TGTGCCACCAATTACCACCAAGGGGGTCCAGGAAAACTGTTTTTT.

The rearrangement links TRBV6-5 to TRBJ1-2, with D hard to call. Germline CDR1 is MNHEY and CDR2 is SVGAGI. V gave up 4 bases and J gave up 6 bases, with 21 bases separating them. The CDR3 has 16 residues. In nucleotides, the CDR3 is TGTGCCAGCAGTTCGAGCGACTCTGGTGTGTCTGATGGCTACACCTTC. Residues: CASSSSDSGVSDGYTF.

V usage is TRBV6-1 and J usage is TRBJ2-2; tentative D call: TRBD1 (5 bases). The ends were cut back, 1 base at V and 6 bases at J, with 12 bases in the middle. This CDR3 has 15 residues. Germline-derived CDR1 and CDR2 are MNHNS and SASEGT. CDR3 protein: CASSEEPFRAGELFF. The CDR3 DNA reads as TGTGCCAGCAGTGAAGAACCGTTCAGGGCCGGGGAGCTGTTTTTT.

The chain is built from TRBV6-1 and TRBJ2-5, with 10 bases that match TRBD2. Germline trimming cut 9 bases from V and 1 base from J; bases unmatched to any gene: 5. The CDR3 sequence is 14 residues long. Germline CDR1 reads MNHNS; CDR2 reads SASEGT. Here the CDR3 DNA reads TGTGCCAGTACTAGCGGGGAGATCCAAGAGACCCAGTACTTC. This gives the protein CASTSGEIQETQYF.

This sequence joins TRBV6-5 and TRBJ1-1, with TRBD1 matching over 7 bases. Germline CDR1 reads MNHEY; CDR2 reads SVGAGI. The CDR3 length is 15 residues. V was pared by 3 bases and J by 0 bases, with 4 bases of the junction left unmatched. In DNA form, the CDR3 reads TGTGCCAGCAGTTATAGGACAGGACTGAACACTGAAGCTTTCTTT. It encodes CASSYRTGLNTEAFF.

This clone was detected only a few times. The J gene is TRBJ1-5, the V gene TRBV7-9; TRBD1 is a possible D gene (5 bases). Germline lookup yields CDR1 SEHNR and CDR2 FQNEAQ (reference sequence). The V end lost 7 bases, the J end lost 6 bases, and 13 bases lay between the germline ends. The CDR3 spans 13 residues. The CDR3 loop reads CASNNGGSQPQHF. The CDR3 DNA reads TGTGCCAGCAACAACGGGGGATCTCAGCCCCAGCATTTT.

The chain joins TRBV5-6 to TRBJ2-3; 11 bases are a match to TRBD2. Germline values: CDR1 SGHDT, CDR2 YYEEEE. This CDR3 is built from 14 residues. J gave up 9 bases and V 1 base, and 4 bases lay outside the gene matches. CDR3 residues: CASSLSLAGGTQYF. Here the CDR3 DNA reads TGTGCCAGCAGCTTGTCCCTAGCGGGGGGAACGCAGTATTTT.

A few counts support this clone. The chain recombines TRBV5-6 with TRBJ2-1; 12 bases fit TRBD2. The ends lost 3 bases at V and 3 bases at J; junction bases unmatched: 1. CDR3 length: 15 amino acids. CDR1 and CDR2 (germline): SGHDT, YYEEEE. CDR3 DNA: TGTGCCAGCAGCTGGACTAGCGGGGTCTACAATGAGCAGTTCTTC. As protein: CASSWTSGVYNEQFF.

There are a few counts of this clone. The chain has TRBV19 and TRBJ1-1; tentative D call: TRBD1 (6 bases). There are 13 residues in the CDR3. V lost 4 bases and J lost 1, with 7 bases in between. The V gene's germline CDR1 is LNHDA and CDR2 SQIVND (reference sequence). The CDR3 coding sequence is TGTGCCAGTAGTAGGGGACAGAACACTGAAGCTTTCTTT. This sequence encodes CASSRGQNTEAFF.

DNA of the CDR3: TGCAGCGTTGGGGGCGGGGGGGCCGCAGAGACCCAGTACTTC. This codes for CSVGGGGAAETQYF. This chain links TRBV29-1 with TRBJ2-5; 9 nucleotides agree with TRBD2. CDR3 length: 14 amino acids. Losses at the gene ends were 4 bases for V and 4 bases for J; bases not matched to a gene: 7. Per germline, CDR1 SQVTM and CDR2 ANQGSEA. Filled out from reference TRBV29-1 and TRBJ2-5, the complete variable domain reads SAVISQKPSRDICQRGTSLTIQCQVDSQVTMMFWYRQQPGQSLTLIATANQGSEATYESGFVIDKFPISRPNLTFSTLTVSNMSPEDSSIYLCSVGGGGAAETQYFGPGTRLLVL.

This chain links TRBV7-9 with TRBJ1-6; 7 bases are a match to TRBD1. Germline CDR1 and CDR2: SEHNR and FQNEAQ (reference sequence). The CDR3 totals 15 residues. After removal of 2 bases from V and 9 bases from J, the junction contained 7 bases not matched to a gene. CDR3 in DNA: TGTGCCAGCAGCTTATCCCAGGGGGATGGTTCACCCCTCCACTTT. The encoded protein is CASSLSQGDGSPLHF.

The chain uses TRBV19 and TRBJ1-2, with TRBD1 identical over 7 bases. This CDR3 is 15 amino acids long. The germline V gene encodes CDR1 LNHDA and CDR2 SQIVND (reference sequence). V was clipped by 4 bases and J by 4 bases; unmatched bases: 9. The CDR3 coding sequence is TGTGCCAGTAGTACCACAGGGGCGAAGATCTATGGCTACACCTTC. It yields the protein CASSTTGAKIYGYTF.

This clone was picked up a small number of times. This chain uses TRBV7-9 with TRBJ1-3; D is perhaps TRBD1 (6 bases). This CDR3 region has 15 residues. Trimming pared 3 bases from V and 2 bases from J, leaving 11 bases between. Looked up from germline, CDR1 is SEHNR and CDR2 is FQNEAQ (reference sequence). This chain's CDR3 is CASSFYRAAGNTIYF. DNA of the CDR3: TGTGCCAGCAGCTTTTACAGGGCGGCTGGAAACACCATATATTTT.